Included here is one T cell receptor (beta chain) sequence, with context. This clone was recorded a few times. Its antigen is not yet known. Base qualities are not recorded, but no much larger clone differs from it by a single base. Patients with autoimmune disease history or receiving systemic immunosuppression were excluded from the trial. Peripheral blood for TCR sequencing was collected from all dose cohorts at baseline, on cycle 4 day 1, and on cycle 7 day 1. Samples were obtained from an open-label, multicenter, first-in-human phase I dose-escalation trial of ivuxolimab. Adults with locally advanced or metastatic head and neck squamous cell, hepatocellular, melanoma or renal cell carcinoma were enrolled in the trial. CD4+ and CD8+ T cells were sorted separately from peripheral blood before TCR sequencing. This sample was taken from a study of OX40 agonist ivuxolimab in advanced cancers. Regarding the complete study: Ivuxolimab, which targeted the costimulatory receptor OX40 (CD134), was an agonistic, fully human IgG2 monoclonal antibody. Intravenous ivuxolimab was administered to patients every 2 weeks at six dose levels: 0.01, 0.1, 0.3, 1.5, 3 and 10 mg/kg. Of the approximately 53 patients in dose escalation, some 19 had hepatocellular carcinoma, roughly 15 had melanoma, 9 had renal cell carcinoma and 9 had head and neck cancer. In the dose-escalation cohort, 70% to 90% of patients were male, and the mean age was around 65 years with a range of 23 to 79. Prior anti-PD-1, anti-PD-L1 or anti-CTLA-4 therapy was permitted, and checkpoint inhibitors had been received by roughly 42% of dose-escalation patients. Partial responses occurred in three dose-escalation patients, of whom one had hepatocellular carcinoma and two had cutaneous melanoma. Peripheral TCRbeta sequencing was intended to test whether TCR sequence diversity was altered and clonal T-cell expansion was caused by ivuxolimab. The monotherapy dose-escalation portion (N ≈ 52 patients) of the phase I ivuxolimab trial is reported in the paper. What the study reported, not specific to this receptor: The antigen specificity of the peripheral T cells that underwent clonal expansion was not determined. Clonal expansion of both CD4+ and CD8+ blood T cells was observed from baseline to week 6 at doses 0.1 to 3.0 mg/kg. On average, CD8+ T cells showed more expanded clones than CD4+ T cells after ivuxolimab. Partial responders in the 0.1-3.0 mg/kg groups had among the lowest normalized peripheral clonal expansion, especially among CD8+ T cells. Low levels of normalized T-cell clonal expansion were also seen in some patients who did not respond.

Genomic DNA was isolated from the sorted cells so that the TCRbeta CDR3 region could be sequenced. TCRbeta CDR3 regions were sequenced using the immunoSEQ Assay. TCRdb re-hosts the immuneACCESS table, in-frame sequences only. Its copies lack some clones; in the studies checked, an unresolved V gene accounts for under half of them, and the cause for the rest is not known. The sample table contains 60,000 to 65,000 clones; only one count was recorded for roughly 80% of them. Around 2% of the sample is in the top ten clones. This TCR came from an adult with an advanced solid tumor such as melanoma, head and neck, liver or kidney cancer. Sequencing was performed on CD4+ or CD8+ T cells sorted from blood, taken in a trial of the OX40 agonist ivuxolimab.

The CDR3 protein sequence reads: CSVASGQGRGYNEQFF. Here is the DNA: TGCAGCGTTGCCTCCGGACAGGGCCGGGGATACAATGAGCAGTTCTTC. This chain joins TRBV29-1 to TRBJ2-1, with 8 bases in between that match TRBD1. Looking up the germline V gene yields CDR1 SQVTM and CDR2 ANQGSEA. The CDR3 runs 16 amino acids, cysteine and phenylalanine included. The CDR3 DNA has 48 bases and is translated from base 1. Clipping removes 4 bases from V and 4 bases from J, with 12 as the unmatched junction base count.